The present entry profiles one T cell receptor beta chain with its context. The antigen remains undetermined. The CDR3 loop spans 14 amino acids. Germline V gene sequence: CDR1 DFQATT, CDR2 SNEGSKA (reference sequence). Per sample, at least 6 micrograms of total RNA were extracted. The data originate from a study of blood T cells in healthy people across ages. The study, taken as a whole, reports: Possibly confounding the expanded clonotype changes was the fact that donor CMV status was unknown.

Primed by a sample-barcoded 5' primer and a J-beta primer mix, a second PCR proceeded for roughly 6 to 12 cycles. From the 5' RACE reads, TCRdb called clonotypes with MiXCR, one entry per CDR3 protein. The sample includes about 290,000 distinct CDR3 sequences, around 27% of them seen just once. The sequence came from a woman in her seventies in good health. The chain joins TRBV20-1 to TRBJ2-5; 8 bases match TRBD2. The J call may be in error: the DNA end matches TRBJ2-1 better. Sequencing input: blood. CDR3 nucleotide sequence: TGCAGTGCGAAAGCCCCGGGAGGGCGCAATGAGCAGTTCTTC. As protein: CSAKAPGGRNEQFF.